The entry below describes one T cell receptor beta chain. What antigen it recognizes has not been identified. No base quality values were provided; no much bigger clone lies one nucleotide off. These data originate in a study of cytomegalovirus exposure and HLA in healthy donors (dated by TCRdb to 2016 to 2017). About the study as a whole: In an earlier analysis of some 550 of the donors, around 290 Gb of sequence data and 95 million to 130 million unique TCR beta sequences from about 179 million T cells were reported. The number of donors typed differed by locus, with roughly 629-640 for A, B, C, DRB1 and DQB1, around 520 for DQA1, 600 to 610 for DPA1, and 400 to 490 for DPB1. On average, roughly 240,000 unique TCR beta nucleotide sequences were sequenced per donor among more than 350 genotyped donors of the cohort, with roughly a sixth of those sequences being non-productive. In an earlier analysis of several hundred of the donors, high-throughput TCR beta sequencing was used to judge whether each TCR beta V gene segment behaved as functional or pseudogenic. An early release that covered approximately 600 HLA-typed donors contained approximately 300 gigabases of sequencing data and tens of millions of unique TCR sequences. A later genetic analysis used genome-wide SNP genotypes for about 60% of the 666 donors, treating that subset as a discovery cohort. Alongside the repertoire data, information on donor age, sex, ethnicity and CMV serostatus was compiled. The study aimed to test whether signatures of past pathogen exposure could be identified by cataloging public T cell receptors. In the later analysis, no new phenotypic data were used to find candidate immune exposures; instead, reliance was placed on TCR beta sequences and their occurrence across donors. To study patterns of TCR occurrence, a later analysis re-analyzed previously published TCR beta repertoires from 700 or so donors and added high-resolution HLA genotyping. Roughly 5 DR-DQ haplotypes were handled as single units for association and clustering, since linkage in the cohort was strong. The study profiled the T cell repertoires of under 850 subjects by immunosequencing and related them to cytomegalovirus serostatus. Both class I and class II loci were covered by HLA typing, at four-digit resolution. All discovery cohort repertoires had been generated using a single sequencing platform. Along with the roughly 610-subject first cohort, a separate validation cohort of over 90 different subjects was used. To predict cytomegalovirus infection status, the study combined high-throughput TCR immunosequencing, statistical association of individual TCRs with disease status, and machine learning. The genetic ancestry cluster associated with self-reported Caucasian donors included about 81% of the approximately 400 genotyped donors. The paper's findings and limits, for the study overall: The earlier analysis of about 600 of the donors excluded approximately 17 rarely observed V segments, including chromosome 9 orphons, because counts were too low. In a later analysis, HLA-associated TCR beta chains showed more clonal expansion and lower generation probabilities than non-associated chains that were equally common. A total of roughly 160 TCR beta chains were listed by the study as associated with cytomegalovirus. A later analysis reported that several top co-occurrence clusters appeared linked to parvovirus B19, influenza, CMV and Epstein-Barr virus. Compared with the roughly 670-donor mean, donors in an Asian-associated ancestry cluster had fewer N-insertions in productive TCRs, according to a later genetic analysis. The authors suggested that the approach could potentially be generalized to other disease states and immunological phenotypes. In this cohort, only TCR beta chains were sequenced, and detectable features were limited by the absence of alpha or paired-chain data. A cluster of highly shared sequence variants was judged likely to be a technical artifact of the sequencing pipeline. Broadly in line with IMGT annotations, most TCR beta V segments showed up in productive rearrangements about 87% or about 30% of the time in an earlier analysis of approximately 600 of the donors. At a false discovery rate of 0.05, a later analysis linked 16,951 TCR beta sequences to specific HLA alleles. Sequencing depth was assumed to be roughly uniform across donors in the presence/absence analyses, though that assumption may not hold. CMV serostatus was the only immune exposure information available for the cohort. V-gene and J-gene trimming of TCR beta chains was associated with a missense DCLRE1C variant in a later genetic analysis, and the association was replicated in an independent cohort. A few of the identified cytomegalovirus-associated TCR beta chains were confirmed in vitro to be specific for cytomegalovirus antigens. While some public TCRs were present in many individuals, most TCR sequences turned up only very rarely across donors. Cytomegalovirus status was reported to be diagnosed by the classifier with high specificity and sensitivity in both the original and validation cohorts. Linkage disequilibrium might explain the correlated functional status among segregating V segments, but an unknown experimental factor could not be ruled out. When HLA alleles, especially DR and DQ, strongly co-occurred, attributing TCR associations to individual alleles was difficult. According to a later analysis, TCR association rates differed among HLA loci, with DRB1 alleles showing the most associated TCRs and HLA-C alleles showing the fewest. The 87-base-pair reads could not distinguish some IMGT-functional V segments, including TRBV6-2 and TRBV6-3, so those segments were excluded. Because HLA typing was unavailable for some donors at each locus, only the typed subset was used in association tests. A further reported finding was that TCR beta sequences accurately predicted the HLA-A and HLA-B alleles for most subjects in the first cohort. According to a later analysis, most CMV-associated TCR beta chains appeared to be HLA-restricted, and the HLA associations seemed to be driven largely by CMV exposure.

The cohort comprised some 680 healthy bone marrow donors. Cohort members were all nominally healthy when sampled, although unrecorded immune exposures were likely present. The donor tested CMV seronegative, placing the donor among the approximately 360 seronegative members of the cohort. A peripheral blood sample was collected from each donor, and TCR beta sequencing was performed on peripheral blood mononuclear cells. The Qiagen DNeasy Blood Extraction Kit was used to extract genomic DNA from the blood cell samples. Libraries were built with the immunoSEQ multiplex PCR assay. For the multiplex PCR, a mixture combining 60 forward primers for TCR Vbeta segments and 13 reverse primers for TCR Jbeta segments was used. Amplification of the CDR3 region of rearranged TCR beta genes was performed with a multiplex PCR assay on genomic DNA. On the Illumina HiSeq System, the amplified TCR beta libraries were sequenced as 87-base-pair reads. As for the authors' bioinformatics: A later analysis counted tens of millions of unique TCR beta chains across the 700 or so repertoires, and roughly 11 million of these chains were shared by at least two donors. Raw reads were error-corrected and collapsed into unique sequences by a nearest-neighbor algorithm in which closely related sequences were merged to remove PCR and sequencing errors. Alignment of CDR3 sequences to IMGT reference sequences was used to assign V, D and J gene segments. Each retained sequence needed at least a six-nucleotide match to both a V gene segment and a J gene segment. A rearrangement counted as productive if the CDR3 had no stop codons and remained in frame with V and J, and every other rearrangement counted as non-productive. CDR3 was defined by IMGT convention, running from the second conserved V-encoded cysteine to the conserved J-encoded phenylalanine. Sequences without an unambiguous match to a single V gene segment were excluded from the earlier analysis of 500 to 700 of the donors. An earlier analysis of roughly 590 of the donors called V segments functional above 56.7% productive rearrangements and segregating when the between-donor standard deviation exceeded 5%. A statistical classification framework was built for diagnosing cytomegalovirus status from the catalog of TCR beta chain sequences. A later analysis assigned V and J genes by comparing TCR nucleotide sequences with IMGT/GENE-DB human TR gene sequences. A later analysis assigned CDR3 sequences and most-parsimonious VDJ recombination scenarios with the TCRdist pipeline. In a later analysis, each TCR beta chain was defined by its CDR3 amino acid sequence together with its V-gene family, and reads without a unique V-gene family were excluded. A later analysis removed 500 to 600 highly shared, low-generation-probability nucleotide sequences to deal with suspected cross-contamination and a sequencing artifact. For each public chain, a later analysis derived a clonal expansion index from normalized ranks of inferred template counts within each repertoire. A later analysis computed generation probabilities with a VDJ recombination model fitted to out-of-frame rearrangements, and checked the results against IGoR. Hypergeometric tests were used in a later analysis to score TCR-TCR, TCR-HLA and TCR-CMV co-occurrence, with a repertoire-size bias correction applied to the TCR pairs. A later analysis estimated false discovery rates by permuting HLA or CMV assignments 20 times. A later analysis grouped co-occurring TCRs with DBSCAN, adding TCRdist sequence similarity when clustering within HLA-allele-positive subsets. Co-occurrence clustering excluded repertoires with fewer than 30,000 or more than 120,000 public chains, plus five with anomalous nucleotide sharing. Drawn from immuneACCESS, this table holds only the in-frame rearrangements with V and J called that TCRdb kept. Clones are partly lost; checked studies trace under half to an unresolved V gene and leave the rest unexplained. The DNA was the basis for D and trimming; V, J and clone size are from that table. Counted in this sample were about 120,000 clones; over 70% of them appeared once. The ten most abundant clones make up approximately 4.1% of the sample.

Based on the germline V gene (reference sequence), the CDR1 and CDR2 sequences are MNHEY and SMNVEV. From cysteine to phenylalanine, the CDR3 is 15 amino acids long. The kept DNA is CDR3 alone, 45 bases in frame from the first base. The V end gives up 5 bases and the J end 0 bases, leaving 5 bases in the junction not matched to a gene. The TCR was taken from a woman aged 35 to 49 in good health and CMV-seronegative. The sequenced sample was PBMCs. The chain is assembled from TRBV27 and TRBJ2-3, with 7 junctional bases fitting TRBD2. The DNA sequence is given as TGTGCCAGCAGTCCGTGGGGGGGTAGCACAGATACGCAGTATTTT. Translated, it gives CASSPWGGSTDTQYF.